Shown below are 13 T cell receptor beta chains from a single sample sequenced in a study of response to subunit inactivated influenza vaccine. MiXCR, run by TCRdb on the RT-PCR reads, gives a single entry per CDR3 protein. The top ten hold roughly an eighth of the sample, which has roughly 160,000 distinct CDR3 sequences, around 9.9% seen once. This sample comprised non-naive T cells sorted from PBMCs, obtained roughly 47 days after vaccination. The receptor set was obtained from a man aged 45-65 years who received an inactivated influenza vaccine.

This clonotype was seen a few times. V is TRBV6-2 or TRBV6-3 and J is TRBJ2-3, with D unresolved. Trimming took off 5 bases at V and 6 bases at J, with 6 bases between the two ends. Germline V gives CDR1 MNHEY, CDR2 SVGEGT. CDR3 size: 11 residues. This CDR3 is CASSGVDTQYF. In DNA form, the CDR3 reads TGTGCCAGCAGTGGGGTGGATACGCAGTATTTT.

The chain uses TRBV3-1 and TRBJ1-3; the D is unclear. Per the germline V gene, CDR1 is LGHDT and CDR2 is YNNKEL (reference sequence). This CDR3 has 12 residues. Trimming stripped 0 bases from V and 7 bases from J, with 4 bases between. CDR3 bases: TGTGCCAGCAGCCAAGACCACAACACCATATATTTT. Translation gives CASSQDHNTIYF.

The chain employs TRBV11-3 and TRBJ1-1, with TRBD1 as a possible D gene (5 bases). The CDR3 runs to 14 residues. V lost 5 bases and J lost 3, with 13 bases in between. Germline values: CDR1 SGHNT, CDR2 YENEEA. The chain's CDR3 is CASSKALGDTEAFF. The CDR3 DNA sequence: TGTGCCAGCAGCAAGGCCCTGGGGGACACTGAAGCTTTCTTT.

V is TRBV20-1 and J is TRBJ1-5; D not certain. CDR1 DFQATT and CDR2 SNEGSKA come from the germline V gene (reference sequence). CDR3 length equals 13 residues. V shed 6 bases and J shed 5 bases, with 14 bases lying between them. The CDR3 region is CSAPTAYDQPQHF. For the CDR3, the DNA is TGCAGTGCCCCGACCGCTTACGATCAGCCCCAGCATTTT.

The rearrangement joins TRBV6-5 to TRBJ2-3; tentative D call: TRBD2 (6 bases). V lost 2 bases, J lost 2 bases, and 8 bases lay in between. Germline V CDR1 and CDR2: MNHEY, SVGAGI. This CDR3 spans 14 amino acids. The CDR3 here is CASSYGRYTDTQYF. The CDR3 DNA is TGTGCCAGCAGTTACGGGAGGTACACAGATACGCAGTATTTT.

V and J are TRBV5-6 and TRBJ1-5; D is ambiguous. The CDR3 sequence is 11 residues long. The germline V and J ends were trimmed by 2 bases and 6 bases, with 3 bases remaining between them. Looked up from germline, CDR1 is SGHDT and CDR2 is YYEEEE. The CDR3 protein is CASSLPQPQHF. As DNA, the CDR3 is TGTGCCAGCAGCTTACCTCAGCCCCAGCATTTT.

The CDR3 reads CASSLTGQGRETQYF. The CDR3 coding sequence is TGCGCCAGCAGCTTGACAGGACAGGGGAGAGAGACCCAGTACTTC. The chain has TRBV5-1 and TRBJ2-5; 9 positions match TRBD1. V was clipped by 1 base and J by 4 bases; unmatched bases: 5. This CDR3 is built from 15 residues. Per germline, CDR1 SGHRS and CDR2 YFSETQ.

This clonotype was found many times. The chain links TRBV12-3 or TRBV12-4 to TRBJ2-1; D might be TRBD2 (5 bases). The V gene lost 3 bases and the J gene lost 7 bases, with 13 bases spanning the gap. The CDR3 length is 14 residues. DNA of the CDR3: TGTGCCAGCAGTTTGGTCGGGGTTGGAAATGAGCAGTTCTTC. Its translation is CASSLVGVGNEQFF.

Many counts were recorded for this clonotype. V is TRBV24-1 and J is TRBJ2-5, with 7 bases lining up with TRBD2. CDR1 and CDR2 from the germline V gene are KGHDR and SFDVKD. The CDR3 covers 16 residues. The ends lost 3 bases at V and 2 bases at J; junction bases unmatched: 8. CDR3 DNA sequence: TGTGCCACCAGTGATCCTACCGGGGGGTTTCAAGAGACCCAGTACTTC. Translating it yields CATSDPTGGFQETQYF.

This clonotype turned up a few times. The chain combines TRBV28 with TRBJ1-2; 7 nucleotides match TRBD1. The CDR3 totals 14 residues. From germline, CDR1 is MDHEN and CDR2 SYDVKM. V trimming: 10 bases; J trimming: 0 bases; junction bases outside the gene matches: 8. CDR3 in DNA: TGTGCCATCCTTGACAGGGTGGCTAACTATGGCTACACCTTC. Amino acids: CAILDRVANYGYTF.

Worth noting for this clonotype: Possible read error: a much larger clone is one base away. The chain recombines TRBV5-6 with TRBJ2-3; D is uncertain. The CDR3 extends over 15 amino acids. Germline CDR1 reads SGHDT; CDR2 reads YYEEEE. V dropped 6 bases and J dropped 3 bases, with 17 bases sitting between them. The CDR3 is CASIPDPGRTDTQYF. The DNA of the CDR3 is TGTGCCAGCATACCCGACCCCGGGCGGACAGATACGCAGTATTTT.

The chain joins TRBV19 to TRBJ2-1; 8 bases are a match to TRBD2. V was clipped by 3 bases and J by 3 bases; unmatched bases: 4. The CDR3 contains 15 residues. Per germline, CDR1 LNHDA and CDR2 SQIVND (reference sequence). The CDR3 DNA reads TGTGCCAGTAGTATGGGCGCGGGAGGCTACAATGAGCAGTTCTTC. This encodes CASSMGAGGYNEQFF.

Many counts were recorded for this clonotype. This rearrangement joins TRBV5-5 to TRBJ2-7; D not resolved. In germline, CDR1 is SGHKS, CDR2 YYEKEE (reference sequence). This CDR3 region has 15 residues. The germline V and J ends were trimmed by 1 base and 7 bases, with 18 bases remaining between them. The CDR3 coding sequence is TGTGCCAGCAGCTTGCTACCAGACCTGACTCGAGAGCAGTACTTC. As protein: CASSLLPDLTREQYF.